The T cell receptor (beta chain) described here comes from a study of cytomegalovirus exposure and HLA in healthy donors. The study, taken as a whole, reports: In a later analysis, HLA-C alleles had the fewest associated TCRs, DRB1 alleles the most. High sensitivity and specificity were reportedly achieved when the classifier diagnosed cytomegalovirus status. Data from an earlier analysis indicated that most TCR beta V segments were productive either about 87% or about 30% of the time.

The primer mix had 60 Vbeta and 13 Jbeta primers. Generated by immunoSEQ multiplex PCR, the TCRdb table keeps only in-frame clones and is missing some. The data show approximately 150,000 clones, around two thirds seen once. Germline lookup yields CDR1 MNHNS and CDR2 SASEGT. The length of the CDR3 is 15 residues. The V end was cut by 2 bases, the J end by 7 bases, with 14 bases between. This clone showed up just a few times. Its target is not known. Despite likely unrecorded immune exposures, the donors were nominally healthy at the time of sampling. The chain is built from TRBV6-1 and TRBJ1-4, with D possibly matching TRBD1 (5 bases). The material sequenced was PBMCs. This clonotype was sampled from a man aged 30-40 years in good health and CMV-seropositive. As DNA, the CDR3 is TGTGCCAGCAGTGAACAGGGCGACGTCGGTGAAAAACTGTTTTTT. Translating gives CASSEQGDVGEKLFF.